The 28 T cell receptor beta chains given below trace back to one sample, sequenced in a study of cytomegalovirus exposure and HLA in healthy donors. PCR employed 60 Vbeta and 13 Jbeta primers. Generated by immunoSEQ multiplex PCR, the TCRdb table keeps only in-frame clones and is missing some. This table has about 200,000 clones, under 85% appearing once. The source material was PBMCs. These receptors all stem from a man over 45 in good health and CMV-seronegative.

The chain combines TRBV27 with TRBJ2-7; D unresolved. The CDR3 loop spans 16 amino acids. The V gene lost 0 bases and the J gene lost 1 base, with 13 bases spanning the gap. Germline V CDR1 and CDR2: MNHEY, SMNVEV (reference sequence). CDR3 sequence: CASSLSFIPPSYEQYF. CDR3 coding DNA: TGTGCCAGCAGTTTATCGTTTATCCCTCCGTCCTACGAGCAGTACTTC.

The CDR3 region is CASSLGQFNSNQPQHF. The CDR3 DNA sequence: TGTGCCAGCAGCTTAGGACAGTTTAATAGCAATCAGCCCCAGCATTTT. The rearrangement uses TRBV11-2 and TRBJ1-5; maybe TRBD1 (5 bases). Germline assignment: CDR1 SGHAT and CDR2 FQNNGV. Deletions cut 1 base from V and 0 bases from J, with 10 bases between. The CDR3 covers 16 residues. Drawing the rest from reference TRBV11-2 and TRBJ1-5, the complete variable domain is EAGVAQSPRYKIIEKRQSVAFWCNPISGHATLYWYQQILGQGPKLLIQFQNNGVVDDSQLPKDRFSAERLKGVDSTLKIQPAKLEDSAVYLCASSLGQFNSNQPQHFGDGTRLSIL.

CDR3 DNA: TGTGCCAGCTCACGGGGGACAGGGGATGAAAAACTGTTTTTT. Amino acids: CASSRGTGDEKLFF. This chain joins TRBV18 and TRBJ1-4; 10 nucleotides align to TRBD1. V lost 4 bases and J lost 6; bases outside the gene matches: 2. Per germline, CDR1 KGHSH and CDR2 LQKENI. This CDR3 comprises 14 residues. The full variable domain, its missing parts supplied by reference TRBV18 and TRBJ1-4, is NAGVMQNPRHLVRRRGQEARLRCSPMKGHSHVYWYRQLPEEGLKFMVYLQKENIIDESGMPKERFSAEFPKEGPSILRIQQVVRGDSAAYFCASSRGTGDEKLFFGSGTQLSVL.

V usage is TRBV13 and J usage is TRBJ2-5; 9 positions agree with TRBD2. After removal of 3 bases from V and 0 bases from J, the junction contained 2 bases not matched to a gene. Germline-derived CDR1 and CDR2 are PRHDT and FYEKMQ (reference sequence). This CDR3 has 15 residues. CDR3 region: CASSLTSGNQETQYF. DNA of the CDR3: TGTGCCAGCAGCTTGACTAGCGGTAACCAAGAGACCCAGTACTTC.

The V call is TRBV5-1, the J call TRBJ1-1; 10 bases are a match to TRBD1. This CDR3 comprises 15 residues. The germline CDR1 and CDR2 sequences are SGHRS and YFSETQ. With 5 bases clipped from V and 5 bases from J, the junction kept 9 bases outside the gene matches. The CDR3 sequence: CASRKTGTGDTEAFF. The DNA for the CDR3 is TGCGCCAGCAGAAAAACCGGGACAGGGGATACTGAAGCTTTCTTT.

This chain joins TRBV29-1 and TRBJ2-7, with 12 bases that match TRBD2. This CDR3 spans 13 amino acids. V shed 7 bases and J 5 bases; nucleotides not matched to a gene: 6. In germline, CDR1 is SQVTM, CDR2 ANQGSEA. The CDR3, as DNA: TGCAGCGCGACTAGCGGGAGAGCGAACGAGCAGTACTTC. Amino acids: CSATSGRANEQYF.

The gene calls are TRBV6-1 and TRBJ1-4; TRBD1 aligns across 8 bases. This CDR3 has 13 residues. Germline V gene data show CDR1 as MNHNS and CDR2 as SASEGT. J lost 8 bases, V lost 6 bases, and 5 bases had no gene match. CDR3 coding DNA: TGTGCCAGCAGCCGGACAGGGTACGAAAAACTGTTTTTT. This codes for CASSRTGYEKLFF.

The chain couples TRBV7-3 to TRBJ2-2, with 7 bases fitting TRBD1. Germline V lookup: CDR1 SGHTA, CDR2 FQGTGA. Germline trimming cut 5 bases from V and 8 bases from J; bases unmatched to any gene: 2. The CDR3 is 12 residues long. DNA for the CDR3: TGTGCCAGCAGCGTACAGGGGGGGGAGCTGTTTTTT. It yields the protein CASSVQGGELFF.

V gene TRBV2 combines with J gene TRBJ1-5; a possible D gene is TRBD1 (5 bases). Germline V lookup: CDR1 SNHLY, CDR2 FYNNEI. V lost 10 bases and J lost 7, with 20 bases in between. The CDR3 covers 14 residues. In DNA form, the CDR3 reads TGTGCCACCGGCCCGGGGAGGGGTGGACAGCCCCAGCATTTT. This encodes CATGPGRGGQPQHF. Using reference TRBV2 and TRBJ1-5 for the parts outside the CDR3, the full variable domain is EPEVTQTPSHQVTQMGQEVILRCVPISNHLYFYWYRQILGQKVEFLVSFYNNEISEKSEIFDDQFSVERPDGSNFTLKIRSTKLEDSAMYFCATGPGRGGQPQHFGDGTRLSIL.

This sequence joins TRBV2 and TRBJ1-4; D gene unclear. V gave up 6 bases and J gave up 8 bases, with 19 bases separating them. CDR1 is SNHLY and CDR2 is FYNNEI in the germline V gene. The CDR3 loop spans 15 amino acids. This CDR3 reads CASSPEGRVKEKLFF. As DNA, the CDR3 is TGTGCCAGCAGCCCCGAGGGAAGGGTGAAGGAAAAACTGTTTTTT.

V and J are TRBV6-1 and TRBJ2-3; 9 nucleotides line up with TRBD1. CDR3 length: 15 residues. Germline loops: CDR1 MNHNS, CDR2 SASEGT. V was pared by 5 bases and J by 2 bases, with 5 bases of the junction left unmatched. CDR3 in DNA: TGTGCCAGCAGTCCCGGACAGGGGAACACAGATACGCAGTATTTT. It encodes CASSPGQGNTDTQYF.

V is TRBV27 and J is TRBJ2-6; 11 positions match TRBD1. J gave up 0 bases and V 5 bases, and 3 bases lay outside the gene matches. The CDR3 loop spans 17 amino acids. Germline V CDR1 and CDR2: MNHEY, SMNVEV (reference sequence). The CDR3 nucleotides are TGTGCCAGCAGTCTCGGACAGGGGGCCTCTGGGGCCAACGTCCTGACTTTC. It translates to CASSLGQGASGANVLTF.

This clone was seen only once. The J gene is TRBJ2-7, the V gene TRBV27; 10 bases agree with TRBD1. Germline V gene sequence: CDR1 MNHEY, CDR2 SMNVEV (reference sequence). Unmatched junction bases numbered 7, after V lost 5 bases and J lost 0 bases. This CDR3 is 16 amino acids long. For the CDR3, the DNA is TGTGCCAGCAGTCAGACCGGGACAGGGGCCTCCTACGAGCAGTACTTC. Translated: CASSQTGTGASYEQYF.

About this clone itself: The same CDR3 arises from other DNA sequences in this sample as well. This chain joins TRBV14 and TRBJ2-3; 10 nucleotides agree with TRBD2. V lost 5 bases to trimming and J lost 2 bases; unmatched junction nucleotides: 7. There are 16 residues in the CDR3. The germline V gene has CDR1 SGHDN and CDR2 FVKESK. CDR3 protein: CASSSRLAGFTDTQYF. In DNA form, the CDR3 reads TGTGCCAGCAGCTCCCGACTAGCGGGTTTCACAGATACGCAGTATTTT.

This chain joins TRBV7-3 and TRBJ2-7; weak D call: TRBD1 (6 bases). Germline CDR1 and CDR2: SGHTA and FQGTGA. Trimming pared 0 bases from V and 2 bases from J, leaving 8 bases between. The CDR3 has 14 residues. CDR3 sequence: CASSLTAGAYEQYF. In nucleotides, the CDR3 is TGTGCCAGCAGCTTAACCGCAGGGGCCTACGAGCAGTACTTC.

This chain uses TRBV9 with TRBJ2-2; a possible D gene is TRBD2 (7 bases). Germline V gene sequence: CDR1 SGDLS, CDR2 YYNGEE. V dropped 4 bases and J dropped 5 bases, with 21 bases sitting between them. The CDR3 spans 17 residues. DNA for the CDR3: TGTGCCAGCAGCCCTCAGGGTCGGGGGGCGGGAACCGGGGAGCTGTTTTTT. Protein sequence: CASSPQGRGAGTGELFF.

The CDR3 sequence is CASSQQVAKNIQYF. DNA of the CDR3: TGTGCCAGCAGTCAACAGGTAGCCAAAAACATTCAGTACTTC. The chain joins TRBV7-9 to TRBJ2-4, with D tentatively TRBD1 (5 bases). V was trimmed by 6 bases and J by 0 bases, leaving 9 bases between them. The CDR3 sequence is 14 residues long. CDR1 and CDR2 (germline): SEHNR, FQNEAQ (reference sequence).

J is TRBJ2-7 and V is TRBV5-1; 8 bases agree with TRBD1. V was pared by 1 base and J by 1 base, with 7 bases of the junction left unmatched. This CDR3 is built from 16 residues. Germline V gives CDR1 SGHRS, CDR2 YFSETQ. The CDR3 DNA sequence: TGCGCCAGCAGCTTGCCTGGGACAGGACGGTCCTACGAGCAGTACTTC. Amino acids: CASSLPGTGRSYEQYF. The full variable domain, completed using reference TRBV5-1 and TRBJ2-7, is KAGVTQTPRYLIKTRGQQVTLSCSPISGHRSVSWYQQTPGQGLQFLFEYFSETQRNKGNFPGRFSGRQFSNSRSEMNVSTLELGDSALYLCASSLPGTGRSYEQYFGPGTRLTVT.

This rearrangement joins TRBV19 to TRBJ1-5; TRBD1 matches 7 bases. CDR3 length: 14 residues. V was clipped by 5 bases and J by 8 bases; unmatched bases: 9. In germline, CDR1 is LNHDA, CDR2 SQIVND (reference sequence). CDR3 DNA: TGTGCCAGTAGTCGGACAGGCAGTTTGGAGCCCCAGCATTTT. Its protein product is CASSRTGSLEPQHF.

The CDR3 loop is CASTSGYARSIGNYGYTF. The CDR3 DNA sequence: TGTGCCAGTACTTCAGGTTACGCCCGAAGTATTGGCAACTATGGCTACACCTTC. V is TRBV19 and J is TRBJ1-2; D is unclear. The CDR3 extends over 18 amino acids. Between the trimmed V and J ends, which lost 7 bases and 2 bases, there was a span of 26 bases. Germline V lookup: CDR1 LNHDA, CDR2 SQIVND (reference sequence).

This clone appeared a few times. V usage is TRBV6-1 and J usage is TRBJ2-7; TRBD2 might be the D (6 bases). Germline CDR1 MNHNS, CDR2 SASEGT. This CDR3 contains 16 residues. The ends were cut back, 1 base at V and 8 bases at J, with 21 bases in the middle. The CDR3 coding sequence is TGTGCCAGCAGTGAAGAAGGCGGGACTGAGCCTACGAAGCAGTACTTC. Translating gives CASSEEGGTEPTKQYF.

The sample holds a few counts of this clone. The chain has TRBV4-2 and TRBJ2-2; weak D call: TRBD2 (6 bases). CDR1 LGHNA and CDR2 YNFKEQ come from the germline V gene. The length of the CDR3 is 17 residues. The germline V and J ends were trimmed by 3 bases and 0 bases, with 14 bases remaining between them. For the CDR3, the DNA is TGTGCCAGCAGCCACTCCGGGCTAGCGCCGAACACCGGGGAGCTGTTTTTT. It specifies CASSHSGLAPNTGELFF.

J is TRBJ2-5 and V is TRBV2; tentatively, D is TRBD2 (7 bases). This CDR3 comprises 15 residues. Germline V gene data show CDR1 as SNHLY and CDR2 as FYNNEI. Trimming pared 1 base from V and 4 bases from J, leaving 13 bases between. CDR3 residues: CASSEGGGAVETQYF. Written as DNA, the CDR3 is TGTGCCAGCAGTGAAGGGGGGGGCGCGGTAGAGACCCAGTACTTC.

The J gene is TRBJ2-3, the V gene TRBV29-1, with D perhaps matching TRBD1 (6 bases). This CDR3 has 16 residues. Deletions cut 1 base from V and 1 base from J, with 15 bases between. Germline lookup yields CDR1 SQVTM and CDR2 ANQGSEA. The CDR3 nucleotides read TGCAGCGTTGAAGGTATGGGCAGGGGTCGCACAGATACGCAGTATTTT. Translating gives CSVEGMGRGRTDTQYF.

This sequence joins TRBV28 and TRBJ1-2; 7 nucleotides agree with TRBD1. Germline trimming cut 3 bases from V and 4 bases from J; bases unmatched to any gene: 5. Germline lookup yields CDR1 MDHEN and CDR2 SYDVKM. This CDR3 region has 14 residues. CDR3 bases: TGTGCCAGCAGTTTTACAGGGGTGGGCTATGGCTACACCTTC. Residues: CASSFTGVGYGYTF.

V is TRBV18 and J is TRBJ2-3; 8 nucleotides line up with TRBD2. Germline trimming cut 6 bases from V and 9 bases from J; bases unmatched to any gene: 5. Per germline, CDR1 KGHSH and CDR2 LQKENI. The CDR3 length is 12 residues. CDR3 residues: CASSPGGGTQYF. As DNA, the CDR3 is TGTGCCAGCTCGCCCGGGGGGGGGACGCAGTATTTT.

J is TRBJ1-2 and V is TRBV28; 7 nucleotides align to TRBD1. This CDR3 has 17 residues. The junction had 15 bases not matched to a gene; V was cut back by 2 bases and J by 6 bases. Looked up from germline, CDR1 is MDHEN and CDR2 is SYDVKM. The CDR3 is CASSLGLSPGQGDGYTF. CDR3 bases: TGTGCCAGCAGTTTAGGCTTATCTCCTGGGCAGGGGGATGGCTACACCTTC.

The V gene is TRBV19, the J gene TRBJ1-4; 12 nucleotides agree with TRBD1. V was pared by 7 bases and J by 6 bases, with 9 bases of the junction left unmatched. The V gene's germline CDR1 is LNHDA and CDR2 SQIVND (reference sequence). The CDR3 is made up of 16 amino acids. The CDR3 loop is CASTRDRGRVDEKLFF. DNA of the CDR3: TGTGCCAGTACTCGGGACAGGGGGCGCGTGGATGAAAAACTGTTTTTT.